This T cell receptor beta chain was obtained from a study of Graves' ophthalmopathy and Graves' hyperthyroidism. Beta-chain TCR CDR3 regions were amplified from RNA transcripts. An initial RT-PCR round employing HTBI primers preceded a second-round multiplex PCR. TCRdb passed the multiplex PCR reads through MiXCR, listing each CDR3 protein once. The sample yields roughly 230,000 distinct CDR3 sequences, around a fifth seen once. The table lists this clonotype with many counts. This receptor was obtained from a woman aged 45-59 years with Graves' ophthalmopathy. Sequencing was carried out using peripheral blood.

The CDR3 is CASSEGTIHQGYGYTF. The CDR3, as DNA: TGTGCCAGCAGTGAAGGGACAATCCACCAAGGCTATGGCTACACCTTC. The chain carries TRBV6-1 and TRBJ1-2; a weak D match, TRBD1 (5 bases). Germline V CDR1 and CDR2: MNHNS, SASEGT. Deletions cut 1 base from V and 4 bases from J, with 16 bases between. The CDR3 is 16 residues long.